These 31 T cell receptor beta chains came from one sample sequenced in a study of T cell changes during pregnancy in multiple sclerosis. Assay used: immunoSEQ multiplex PCR; TCRdb lists only in-frame clones, some missing. Found here are approximately 53,000 clones, approximately 92% of them singletons; the top ten hold about 0.37%. The source was CD4+ T cells from peripheral blood mononuclear cells, collected before pregnancy. Receptors originate from a female donor with multiple sclerosis, enrolled in a pregnancy study.

In this sample, this clone turned up once. This chain uses TRBV6-6 with TRBJ2-5; 7 nucleotides line up with TRBD2. The CDR3 is 15 residues long. Germline-derived CDR1 and CDR2 are MNHNY and SVGAGI (reference sequence). With V trimmed by 0 bases and J by 5 bases, 6 bases remained unmatched. The CDR3 loop is CASSYSRAGGETQYF. The CDR3 nucleotides are TGTGCCAGCAGTTACTCCCGGGCCGGGGGGGAGACCCAGTACTTC.

This chain connects TRBV5-1 to TRBJ2-2; tentatively, D is TRBD1 (5 bases). Germline assignment: CDR1 SGHRS and CDR2 YFSETQ. V was pared by 3 bases and J by 0 bases, with 9 bases between. CDR3 length: 15 amino acids. CDR3 DNA sequence: TGCGCCAGCAGCTCCGTGGGGCCGAACACCGGGGAGCTGTTTTTT. Its translation: CASSSVGPNTGELFF.

The V and J genes are TRBV30 and TRBJ2-5, with TRBD1 as a possible D gene (6 bases). The CDR3 is 13 residues long. Trimming removed 2 bases from V and 3 bases from J, with 10 bases in between. Germline-derived CDR1 and CDR2 are GTSNPN and SVGIG (reference sequence). The CDR3 region is CAWSSKGEETQYF. The CDR3 nucleotides read TGTGCCTGGAGTTCTAAGGGGGAAGAGACCCAGTACTTC.

This clone appeared a single time. Written as DNA, the CDR3 is TGTGCCAGCAGCCCCTCCTACAGAAATGAAAAACTGTTTTTT. Translating gives CASSPSYRNEKLFF. The chain has TRBV6-6 and TRBJ1-4; D ambiguous. V was cut by 6 bases and J by 5 bases, with 13 bases left in between. The CDR3 has 14 residues. CDR1 and CDR2 from the germline V gene are MNHNY and SVGAGI (reference sequence).

This clone was counted a single time. V gene TRBV11-2 combines with J gene TRBJ1-4, with D possibly being TRBD1 (5 bases). This CDR3 has 14 residues. V lost 3 bases and J lost 5, with 10 bases in between. Looked up from germline, CDR1 is SGHAT and CDR2 is FQNNGV. The CDR3 region has the DNA TGTGCCAGCAGCTTCAGGCGGGGGAATGAAAAACTGTTTTTT. Protein sequence: CASSFRRGNEKLFF.

The rearrangement uses TRBV7-9 and TRBJ1-2, with TRBD1 matching 9 bases. CDR1 is SEHNR, CDR2 FQNEAQ, per germline (reference sequence). The ends lost 2 bases at V and 4 bases at J; junction bases unmatched: 5. This CDR3 has 15 residues. In DNA form, the CDR3 reads TGTGCCAGCAGCTTAATGGACAGGGGTCCCTATGGCTACACCTTC. Protein: CASSLMDRGPYGYTF.

The V and J genes are TRBV12-1 and TRBJ1-1. TRBV12-1 is a listed pseudogene. The CDR3 totals 15 residues. Here the CDR3 reads CASSFEGGVNTEAFF. CDR3 in DNA: TGTGCCAGCAGCTTTGAGGGGGGGGTGAACACTGAAGCTTTCTTT.

This chain uses TRBV6-1 with TRBJ2-7; 8 nucleotides line up with TRBD2. From germline, CDR1 is MNHNS and CDR2 SASEGT. This CDR3 comprises 12 residues. Written as DNA, the CDR3 is TGTGATTCGACGGGAGGGCCGGCTGAGCAGTACTTC. Protein sequence: CDSTGGPAEQYF.

V usage is TRBV6-1 and J usage is TRBJ2-7; D is undetermined. Trimming stripped 1 base from V and 0 bases from J, with 10 bases between. Germline lookup yields CDR1 MNHNS and CDR2 SASEGT. CDR3 length: 15 residues. CDR3 DNA sequence: TGTGCCAGCAGTGAAGGCCGGAGACCCTCCTACGAGCAGTACTTC. As protein: CASSEGRRPSYEQYF.

V usage is TRBV11-2 and J usage is TRBJ1-2; D remains unclear. The CDR3 covers 14 residues. The germline V gene has CDR1 SGHAT and CDR2 FQNNGV. Trimming cost V 2 bases and J 2 bases, with 9 bases left between them. The CDR3 region has the DNA TGTGCCAGCAGCTTATCTAGAGGGAACTATGGCTACACCTTC. It encodes CASSLSRGNYGYTF.

Comment on this clone: Within the sample, other DNA sequences also encode this same CDR3. V gene TRBV7-9 combines with J gene TRBJ2-7, with D perhaps TRBD1 (6 bases). V was trimmed by 3 bases and J by 1 base, leaving 10 bases between them. The CDR3 contains 14 residues. Germline V lookup: CDR1 SEHNR, CDR2 FQNEAQ (reference sequence). The CDR3 nucleotides read TGTGCCAGCAGCTTCGGACAGCCTTCCTACGAGCAGTACTTC. Protein sequence: CASSFGQPSYEQYF. Full variable domain (rest looked up from reference TRBV7-9 and TRBJ2-7): DTGVSQNPRHKITKRGQNVTFRCDPISEHNRLYWYRQTLGQGPEFLTYFQNEAQLEKSRLLSDRFSAERPKGSFSTLEIQRTEQGDSAMYLCASSFGQPSYEQYFGPGTRLTVT.

The V call is TRBV20-1, the J call TRBJ1-2; D possibly corresponds to TRBD1 (5 bases). This CDR3 comprises 11 residues. V dropped 6 bases and J dropped 6 bases, with 11 bases sitting between them. Germline V gives CDR1 DFQATT, CDR2 SNEGSKA (reference sequence). The CDR3 reads CSAFQGHGYTF. Written as DNA, the CDR3 is TGCAGTGCATTCCAGGGTCATGGCTACACCTTC.

The chain recombines TRBV5-4 with TRBJ2-6, with 7 bases lining up with TRBD1. The ends lost 4 bases at V and 4 bases at J; junction bases unmatched: 5. The germline gives CDR1 SGHNT, CDR2 YYREEE (reference sequence). This CDR3 is 15 amino acids long. The CDR3 loop reads CASSPTGAGANVLTF. CDR3 bases: TGTGCCAGCAGCCCTACAGGGGCCGGGGCCAACGTCCTGACTTTC.

This chain joins TRBV19 and TRBJ1-5; 9 bases align to TRBD1. J was trimmed by 7 bases and V by 7 bases; bases with no gene match: 11. The germline gives CDR1 LNHDA, CDR2 SQIVND (reference sequence). The CDR3 spans 15 residues. CDR3 sequence: CASISQQGAIQPQHF. CDR3 DNA sequence: TGTGCCAGTATAAGTCAACAGGGGGCAATCCAGCCCCAGCATTTT.

The chain carries TRBV7-2 and TRBJ2-2; 9 nucleotides agree with TRBD2. The germline CDR1 and CDR2 sequences are SGHTA and FQGNSA. The CDR3 loop spans 15 amino acids. With 7 bases clipped from V and 4 bases from J, the junction kept 7 bases outside the gene matches. The CDR3 DNA follows: TGTGCCAGCATCTCTAGCGGGACGGGCACCGGGGAGCTGTTTTTT. Protein: CASISSGTGTGELFF.

The V and J genes are TRBV5-1 and TRBJ2-5; a weak D match, TRBD1 (8 bases). Germline-derived CDR1 and CDR2 are SGHRS and YFSETQ. Between the trimmed V and J ends, which lost 3 bases and 4 bases, there was a span of 13 bases. The CDR3 runs to 14 residues. The CDR3 spells CASSSGGGGETQYF. Here the CDR3 DNA reads TGCGCCAGCAGCTCAGGGGGCGGGGGAGAGACCCAGTACTTC.

This clone showed up just once. The chain links TRBV6-1 to TRBJ1-1; D is ambiguous. The CDR3 contains 14 residues. Germline CDR1 and CDR2: MNHNS and SASEGT. The V gene lost 7 bases and the J gene lost 2 bases, with 14 bases spanning the gap. The CDR3 is CASIISPGNTEAFF. Here the CDR3 DNA reads TGTGCCAGCATAATAAGCCCGGGTAACACTGAAGCTTTCTTT.

This chain uses TRBV13 with TRBJ2-5; D is possibly TRBD2 (5 bases). This CDR3 is 13 amino acids long. The germline V gene encodes CDR1 PRHDT and CDR2 FYEKMQ (reference sequence). V was cut by 5 bases and J by 1 base, with 8 bases left in between. The CDR3 bases are TGTGCCAGCAGCCAAAGCGGCCAAGAGACCCAGTACTTC. Its protein is CASSQSGQETQYF.

The J gene is TRBJ1-2, the V gene TRBV28, with 11 bases matching TRBD1. Trimming removed 6 bases from V and 4 bases from J; junction bases left unmatched: 7. The CDR3 is 15 amino acids. Germline CDR1 MDHEN, CDR2 SYDVKM. The CDR3: CASSSGTGGVYGYTF. In DNA form, the CDR3 reads TGTGCCAGCAGCTCTGGGACAGGGGGTGTCTATGGCTACACCTTC.

The chain carries TRBV9 and TRBJ1-2; D is possibly TRBD1 (5 bases). The V end lost 3 bases, the J end lost 4 bases, and 16 bases lay between the germline ends. Germline V gene lookup returns CDR1 SGDLS and CDR2 YYNGEE. This CDR3 has 15 residues. The CDR3 here is CASSGSRQTFYGYTF. In nucleotides, the CDR3 is TGTGCCAGCAGCGGCTCCCGACAGACGTTCTATGGCTACACCTTC.

This clone was counted between two and nine times. This chain uses TRBV6-1 with TRBJ1-3; D is unclear. Germline assignment: CDR1 MNHNS and CDR2 SASEGT. The CDR3 is 13 amino acids. Trimming took off 10 bases at V and 2 bases at J, with 12 bases between the two ends. The CDR3 here is CATPHEAGNTIYF. CDR3 sequence (DNA): TGTGCCACCCCGCATGAGGCTGGAAACACCATATATTTT.

The J gene is TRBJ1-2, the V gene TRBV5-6; D not resolved. Trimming stripped 0 bases from V and 0 bases from J, with 6 bases between. Germline CDR1 and CDR2: SGHDT and YYEEEE. The CDR3 covers 14 residues. CDR3: CASSLGTANYGYTF. CDR3 sequence (DNA): TGTGCCAGCAGCTTGGGAACAGCTAACTATGGCTACACCTTC.

The V and J genes are TRBV18 and TRBJ2-2, with 8 bases lining up with TRBD1. The CDR3 is 16 residues long. With V trimmed by 1 base and J by 7 bases, 8 bases remained unmatched. CDR1 and CDR2 from the germline V gene are KGHSH and LQKENI. CDR3 sequence (DNA): TGTGCCAGCTCACCACGGCAGGGGGCGGACGGCGGGGAGCTGTTTTTT. Translating gives CASSPRQGADGGELFF.

V and J are TRBV6-1 and TRBJ2-6, with a possible D match to TRBD1 (5 bases). This CDR3 is 17 amino acids long. Trimming took off 1 base at V and 1 base at J, with 11 bases between the two ends. CDR1 MNHNS and CDR2 SASEGT come from the germline V gene. The CDR3 DNA sequence: TGTGCCAGCAGTGAAGGGACATCAGGTTCTGGGGCCAACGTCCTGACTTTC. Its translation is CASSEGTSGSGANVLTF.

The chain carries TRBV14 and TRBJ2-1; 7 bases agree with TRBD1. This CDR3 has 16 amino acids. Trimming at V came to 4 bases and at J to 10 bases, leaving 16 bases not matched to a gene. CDR1 and CDR2 (germline): SGHDN, FVKESK. CDR3 DNA: TGTGCCAGCAGCCCCCGAGGAAGGGGGCTGATCCGGGAGCAGTTCTTC. Its protein product is CASSPRGRGLIREQFF.

This clone came up once. The chain joins TRBV4-2 to TRBJ1-2; D might be TRBD1 (5 bases). V gave up 0 bases and J gave up 2 bases, with 10 bases separating them. The length of the CDR3 is 15 residues. Per the germline V gene, CDR1 is LGHNA and CDR2 is YNFKEQ. CDR3 loop: CASSQEPGRNYGYTF. The CDR3 coding sequence is TGTGCCAGCAGCCAAGAACCAGGGAGGAACTATGGCTACACCTTC.

This rearrangement joins TRBV5-1 to TRBJ2-1, with TRBD2 matching 12 bases. CDR1 is SGHRS, CDR2 YFSETQ, per germline. Germline trimming cut 4 bases from V and 7 bases from J; bases unmatched to any gene: 9. There are 16 residues in the CDR3. The CDR3 here is CASSGGLAGRLNEQFF. The CDR3 DNA is TGCGCCAGCAGCGGTGGACTAGCGGGGCGACTTAATGAGCAGTTCTTC.

This clone was found a few times. The chain employs TRBV19 and TRBJ1-1, with 10 bases aligning to TRBD1. The CDR3 is 17 amino acids. Germline V lookup: CDR1 LNHDA, CDR2 SQIVND (reference sequence). V lost 4 bases and J lost 0; bases outside the gene matches: 8. The CDR3 sequence is CASSTRDRGTMNTEAFF. CDR3 sequence (DNA): TGTGCCAGTAGTACCCGGGACAGGGGAACGATGAACACTGAAGCTTTCTTT.

The rearrangement links TRBV14 to TRBJ2-7; D is perhaps TRBD2 (6 bases). Trimming took off 5 bases at V and 0 bases at J, with 14 bases between the two ends. Germline CDR1 and CDR2: SGHDN and FVKESK. The CDR3 contains 15 residues. The CDR3 bases are TGTGCCAGCAGCATTCAACACGGGAGCTCCTACGAGCAGTACTTC. Residues: CASSIQHGSSYEQYF.

The rearrangement links TRBV5-1 to TRBJ1-4; possibly TRBD1 for D (5 bases). CDR3 size: 15 residues. V was cut by 0 bases and J by 8 bases, with 14 bases left in between. The germline gives CDR1 SGHRS, CDR2 YFSETQ. For the CDR3, the DNA is TGCGCCAGCAGCTTGGCCGGGGGAGGCAACGAAAAACTGTTTTTT. Translation gives CASSLAGGGNEKLFF. The entire variable domain, with the rest obtained from reference TRBV5-1 and TRBJ1-4, is as follows: KAGVTQTPRYLIKTRGQQVTLSCSPISGHRSVSWYQQTPGQGLQFLFEYFSETQRNKGNFPGRFSGRQFSNSRSEMNVSTLELGDSALYLCASSLAGGGNEKLFFGSGTQLSVL.

The rearrangement links TRBV5-1 to TRBJ2-7; 7 positions match TRBD1. Looked up from germline, CDR1 is SGHRS and CDR2 is YFSETQ. CDR3 length equals 14 residues. V was pared by 4 bases and J by 5 bases, with 9 bases of the junction left unmatched. CDR3 protein: CASSRTGQLNEQYF. The CDR3 DNA sequence: TGCGCCAGCAGCCGGACGGGACAGCTCAACGAGCAGTACTTC. Variable domain in full (rest from reference TRBV5-1 and TRBJ2-7): KAGVTQTPRYLIKTRGQQVTLSCSPISGHRSVSWYQQTPGQGLQFLFEYFSETQRNKGNFPGRFSGRQFSNSRSEMNVSTLELGDSALYLCASSRTGQLNEQYFGPGTRLTVT.